The 21 T cell receptor beta chains below all came from one sample that was sequenced in a study of cytomegalovirus exposure and HLA in healthy donors. PCR involved 60 Vbeta and 13 Jbeta primers. The data were produced by immunoSEQ multiplex PCR, yet TCRdb's version contains in-frame clones alone and is incomplete. The data show some 95,000 clones, with 55% to 80% seen just once and 0.95% to 1.5% held by the top ten. The sequencing input was PBMCs. These receptors came from a female donor in good health and CMV-seronegative.

This clone turned up a few times. V is TRBV13 and J is TRBJ2-1; 9 nucleotides align to TRBD2. Germline loops: CDR1 PRHDT, CDR2 FYEKMQ (reference sequence). V shed 0 bases, J shed 10 bases, and the junction held 4 bases outside the gene matches. There are 14 residues in the CDR3. CDR3 residues: CASSLGTSGPEQFF. CDR3 coding DNA: TGTGCCAGCAGCTTAGGGACTAGCGGCCCAGAGCAGTTCTTC.

The rearrangement links TRBV2 to TRBJ2-3; 12 bases are a match to TRBD2. CDR1 and CDR2 (germline): SNHLY, FYNNEI. The V and J ends lost 6 bases and 6 bases, in that order; junction bases with no gene match: 7. This CDR3 has 15 amino acids. This chain's CDR3 is CASRGASGRADTQYF. The DNA for the CDR3 is TGTGCCAGCAGAGGAGCTAGCGGGAGGGCCGATACGCAGTATTTT.

The chain links TRBV7-3 to TRBJ2-3, with 8 bases that match TRBD2. V was pared by 5 bases and J by 5 bases, with 3 bases of the junction left unmatched. Germline V CDR1 and CDR2: SGHTA, FQGTGA. This CDR3 has 13 amino acids. The CDR3, as DNA: TGTGCCAGCAGCCGGGAGGGCGGAGATACGCAGTATTTT. Its protein product is CASSREGGDTQYF.

The chain employs TRBV29-1 and TRBJ2-7, with TRBD1 matching 7 bases. V lost 4 bases to trimming and J lost 3 bases; unmatched junction nucleotides: 12. The CDR3 runs to 15 residues. Per the germline V gene, CDR1 is SQVTM and CDR2 is ANQGSEA. In DNA form, the CDR3 reads TGCAGCGTTGTGGCTCGCGCGTCAGGGGGCTACGAGCAGTACTTC. Protein: CSVVARASGGYEQYF.

Only a few counts were recorded for this clone. The chain joins TRBV5-4 to TRBJ2-2, with 10 bases lining up with TRBD2. The CDR3 has 18 residues. Germline trimming cut 0 bases from V and 5 bases from J; bases unmatched to any gene: 10. Germline assignment: CDR1 SGHNT and CDR2 YYREEE (reference sequence). The CDR3 coding sequence is TGTGCCAGCAGCTTGGGCCGGGTAGCGGGAGGCAAAACCGGGGAGCTGTTTTTT. Its protein product is CASSLGRVAGGKTGELFF.

This chain uses TRBV4-2 with TRBJ2-7; TRBD1 matches at 10 bases. The J segment lost 1 base and the V segment lost 3 bases, leaving 3 bases of the junction unmatched. There are 15 residues in the CDR3. The germline V gene encodes CDR1 LGHNA and CDR2 YNFKEQ. The CDR3 DNA is TGTGCCAGCAGCCAGTCGGGACAGGGGTCCTACGAGCAGTACTTC. The encoded protein is CASSQSGQGSYEQYF.

The chain carries TRBV29-1 and TRBJ1-2; no clear D gene. With 5 bases removed from V and 0 bases from J, the gap between germline ends came to 10 bases. This CDR3 region has 13 residues. Germline loops: CDR1 SQVTM, CDR2 ANQGSEA. Here the CDR3 reads CSVSGIPNYGYTF. The CDR3 bases are TGCAGCGTTTCGGGAATCCCTAACTATGGCTACACCTTC.

This clone was detected only a few times. This chain joins TRBV4-3 and TRBJ1-1; a weak D match, TRBD1 (5 bases). The CDR3 consists of 13 residues. V shed 3 bases and J shed 13 bases, with 18 bases lying between them. CDR1 is LGHNA, CDR2 YSLEER, per germline. The CDR3 nucleotides are TGCGCCAGCAGCCATATTACAGGAGACCGGGTTTTCTTT. This gives the protein CASSHITGDRVFF.

The J gene is TRBJ1-4, the V gene TRBV4-3; a possible D gene is TRBD1 (5 bases). The CDR3 has 16 residues. Trimming pared 0 bases from V and 7 bases from J, leaving 15 bases between. The germline V gene encodes CDR1 LGHNA and CDR2 YSLEER. CDR3 residues: CASSQDWGSGGEKLFF. The CDR3 DNA sequence: TGCGCCAGCAGCCAAGATTGGGGGTCGGGGGGTGAAAAACTGTTTTTT.

The sample holds one count of this clone. The gene calls are TRBV5-8 and TRBJ1-1, with unresolved D. The CDR3 spans 14 residues. Germline V gene sequence: CDR1 SGHTS, CDR2 YDEGEE. Trimming took 0 bases from V and 3 from J, leaving 9 bases between them. The CDR3 loop is CASSLEPIYTEAFF. In DNA, the CDR3 is TGTGCCAGCAGCTTGGAGCCCATTTACACTGAAGCTTTCTTT. Filled out from reference TRBV5-8 and TRBJ1-1, the complete variable domain reads EAGVTQSPTHLIKTRGQQATLRCSPISGHTSVYWYQQALGLGLQFLLWYDEGEERNRGNFPPRFSGRQFPNYSSELNVNALELEDSALYLCASSLEPIYTEAFFGQGTRLTVV.

The J gene is TRBJ1-1, the V gene TRBV29-1, with 7 bases fitting TRBD1. Germline loops: CDR1 SQVTM, CDR2 ANQGSEA. V was pared by 4 bases and J by 0 bases, with 5 bases of the junction left unmatched. This CDR3 comprises 14 residues. The CDR3 region has the DNA TGCAGCGTTGCGAGGACAGGTATGAACACTGAAGCTTTCTTT. Translating gives CSVARTGMNTEAFF.

The V gene is TRBV7-9, the J gene TRBJ2-7; TRBD2 aligns across 8 bases. The V gene's germline CDR1 is SEHNR and CDR2 FQNEAQ (reference sequence). V shed 2 bases and J 1 base; nucleotides not matched to a gene: 4. CDR3 size: 15 residues. As DNA, the CDR3 is TGTGCCAGCAGCTTATTTGGCGGGGGGTCCTACGAGCAGTACTTC. It is translated as CASSLFGGGSYEQYF.

The chain is built from TRBV2 and TRBJ1-5; D remains ambiguous. V shed 1 base and J shed 3 bases, with 10 bases lying between them. CDR1 and CDR2 from the germline V gene are SNHLY and FYNNEI. This CDR3 contains 15 residues. The CDR3 sequence is CASSEDPGFNQPQHF. For the CDR3, the DNA is TGTGCCAGCAGTGAAGATCCGGGGTTCAATCAGCCCCAGCATTTT.

The genes are TRBV30 and TRBJ2-3; weak D call: TRBD2 (5 bases). The V gene lost 3 bases and the J gene lost 4 bases, with 11 bases spanning the gap. The germline CDR1 and CDR2 sequences are GTSNPN and SVGIG (reference sequence). There are 13 residues in the CDR3. CDR3 in amino acids: CAWRDSAADTQYF. As DNA, the CDR3 is TGTGCCTGGAGGGACTCGGCGGCAGATACGCAGTATTTT.

This chain joins TRBV14 and TRBJ1-6; a weak D match, TRBD1 (6 bases). The CDR3 covers 14 residues. From germline, CDR1 is SGHDN and CDR2 FVKESK. Deletions cut 1 base from V and 9 bases from J, with 10 bases between. CDR3 sequence (DNA): TGTGCCAGCAGCCAAGGACAGGCAGGTTCACCCCTCCACTTT. Amino acid sequence: CASSQGQAGSPLHF.

This clone has only a few counts. The genes are TRBV29-1 and TRBJ2-5, with unresolved D. The CDR3 loop spans 12 amino acids. With 5 bases removed from V and 0 bases from J, the gap between germline ends came to 7 bases. CDR1 SQVTM and CDR2 ANQGSEA come from the germline V gene. The CDR3 nucleotides are TGCAGCGTTAAACGGGACCAAGAGACCCAGTACTTC. The encoded protein is CSVKRDQETQYF.

The V call is TRBV7-2, the J call TRBJ1-2; tentatively, D is TRBD1 (6 bases). V gave up 0 bases and J gave up 5 bases, with 13 bases separating them. Germline values: CDR1 SGHTA, CDR2 FQGNSA. The CDR3 contains 15 residues. CDR3 sequence reads: CASSLAGGTKYGYTF. In DNA, the CDR3 is TGTGCCAGCAGCTTAGCCGGGGGGACAAAATATGGCTACACCTTC.

The rearrangement links TRBV7-9 to TRBJ2-7, with 10 bases aligning to TRBD1. The CDR3 loop spans 13 amino acids. J gave up 5 bases and V 10 bases, and 8 bases lay outside the gene matches. CDR1 is SEHNR and CDR2 is FQNEAQ in the germline V gene (reference sequence). The CDR3 nucleotides are TGTGCCAACGTAGGGACAGGGGACCACGAGCAGTACTTC. Its protein is CANVGTGDHEQYF. The full variable domain, rest sourced from reference TRBV7-9 and TRBJ2-7, is DTGVSQNPRHKITKRGQNVTFRCDPISEHNRLYWYRQTLGQGPEFLTYFQNEAQLEKSRLLSDRFSAERPKGSFSTLEIQRTEQGDSAMYLCANVGTGDHEQYFGPGTRLTVT.

The rearrangement uses TRBV29-1 and TRBJ1-1; D perhaps matches TRBD1 (6 bases). Germline lookup yields CDR1 SQVTM and CDR2 ANQGSEA. Trimming left V 6 bases short and J 0 bases short, with 11 bases between. This CDR3 contains 13 residues. Here the CDR3 DNA reads TGCAGCGTAACCACAGGGATGAACACTGAAGCTTTCTTT. Protein sequence: CSVTTGMNTEAFF.

The rearrangement uses TRBV4-2 and TRBJ2-3, with 11 bases fitting TRBD2. The CDR3 is 17 residues long. V lost 0 bases to trimming and J lost 5 bases; unmatched junction nucleotides: 7. CDR1 LGHNA and CDR2 YNFKEQ come from the germline V gene. This chain's CDR3 is CASSQEVAGGPQDTQYF. The CDR3 DNA sequence: TGTGCCAGCAGCCAAGAAGTAGCGGGAGGGCCGCAAGATACGCAGTATTTT.

The chain combines TRBV10-2 with TRBJ1-2, with TRBD1 as a possible D gene (5 bases). The germline CDR1 and CDR2 sequences are WSHSY and SAAADI. V was shortened by 3 bases and J by 2 bases, with 7 bases between the two germline ends. This CDR3 has 13 amino acids. The CDR3 region is CASSDRGNYGYTF. DNA of the CDR3: TGCGCCAGCAGTGATAGGGGAAACTATGGCTACACCTTC.